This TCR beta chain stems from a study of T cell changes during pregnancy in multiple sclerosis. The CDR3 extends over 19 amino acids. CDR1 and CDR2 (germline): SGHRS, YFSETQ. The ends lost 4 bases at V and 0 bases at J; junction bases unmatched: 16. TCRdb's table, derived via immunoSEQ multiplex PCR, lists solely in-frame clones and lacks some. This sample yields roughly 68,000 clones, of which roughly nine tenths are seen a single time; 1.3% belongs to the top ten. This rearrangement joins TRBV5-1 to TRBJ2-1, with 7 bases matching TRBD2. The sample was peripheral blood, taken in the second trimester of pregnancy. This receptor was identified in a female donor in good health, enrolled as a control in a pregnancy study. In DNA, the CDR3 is TGCGCCAGCAGCCGACAGACTAGCCAGGCTCCAAGCTCCTACAATGAGCAGTTCTTC. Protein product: CASSRQTSQAPSSYNEQFF. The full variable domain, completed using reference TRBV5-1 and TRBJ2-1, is KAGVTQTPRYLIKTRGQQVTLSCSPISGHRSVSWYQQTPGQGLQFLFEYFSETQRNKGNFPGRFSGRQFSNSRSEMNVSTLELGDSALYLCASSRQTSQAPSSYNEQFFGPGTRLTVL.